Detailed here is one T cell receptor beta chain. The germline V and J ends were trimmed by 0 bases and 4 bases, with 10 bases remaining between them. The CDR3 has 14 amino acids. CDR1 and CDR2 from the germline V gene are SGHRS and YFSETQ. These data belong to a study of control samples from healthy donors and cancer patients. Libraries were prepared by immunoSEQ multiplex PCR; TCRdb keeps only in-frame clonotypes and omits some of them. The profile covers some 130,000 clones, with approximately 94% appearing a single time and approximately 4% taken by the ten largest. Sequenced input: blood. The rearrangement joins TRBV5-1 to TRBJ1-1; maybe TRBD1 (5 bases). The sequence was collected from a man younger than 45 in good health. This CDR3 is CASSLGGGGTEAFF. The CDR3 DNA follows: TGCGCCAGCAGCTTGGGTGGCGGGGGCACTGAAGCTTTCTTT.